This entry lists 6 T cell receptor beta chains sequenced from one sample in a study of T cells in Graves' hyperthyroidism and ophthalmopathy. RNA transcripts gave rise to amplified TCR beta CDR3 regions. HTBI primers were used for first-round RT-PCR of the TCR CDR3. TCRdb redid the calling of the multiplex PCR reads with MiXCR, one entry per CDR3 protein. The sample includes approximately 420,000 distinct CDR3 sequences, approximately 13% of them seen just once. Sequences were obtained from blood. These receptors all stem from a woman in her late teens or twenties with Graves' hyperthyroidism.

The chain links TRBV5-1 to TRBJ2-4, with a tentative D call TRBD1 (6 bases). Between the trimmed V and J ends, which lost 5 bases and 8 bases, there was a span of 17 bases. The CDR3 extends over 14 amino acids. The germline CDR1 and CDR2 sequences are SGHRS and YFSETQ. The CDR3 bases are TGCGCCAGCAGAGGCAGGGGAGACTCACACATTCAGTACTTC. Amino acid sequence: CASRGRGDSHIQYF.

In its sample, this clonotype was seen many times. The chain has TRBV12-3 or TRBV12-4 and TRBJ1-1; no reliable D call. The CDR3 loop spans 13 amino acids. The germline V and J ends were trimmed by 6 bases and 0 bases, with 8 bases remaining between them. The CDR3 sequence: CASSSLLNTEAFF. CDR3 coding DNA: TGTGCCAGCAGCTCACTCTTGAACACTGAAGCTTTCTTT.

DNA of the CDR3: TGTGCTTCCCCCGGCTTTAGCCATGGCTACACCTTC. Translation gives CASPGFSHGYTF. The chain employs TRBV30 and TRBJ1-2; no clear D. This CDR3 region has 12 residues. Per germline, CDR1 GTSNPN and CDR2 SVGIG (reference sequence).

In its sample, this clonotype was seen many times. The chain recombines TRBV6-1 with TRBJ1-2, with 9 bases lining up with TRBD1. The length of the CDR3 is 15 residues. The junction had 9 bases not matched to a gene; V was cut back by 6 bases and J by 4 bases. CDR1 and CDR2 (germline): MNHNS, SASEGT. CDR3 nucleotide sequence: TGTGCCAGCAGGAGGGACAGGGTTGAGTCCTATGGCTACACCTTC. Its protein is CASRRDRVESYGYTF.

CDR3: CASTGFGGGTEAFF. The CDR3 nucleotides are TGTGCCAGCACGGGGTTCGGGGGGGGAACTGAAGCTTTCTTT. The V and J genes are TRBV2 and TRBJ1-1, with a weak D call TRBD1 (5 bases). Germline V gives CDR1 SNHLY, CDR2 FYNNEI. Trimming stripped 7 bases from V and 5 bases from J, with 17 bases between. This CDR3 has 14 residues. Variable domain in full (rest from reference TRBV2 and TRBJ1-1): EPEVTQTPSHQVTQMGQEVILRCVPISNHLYFYWYRQILGQKVEFLVSFYNNEISEKSEIFDDQFSVERPDGSNFTLKIRSTKLEDSAMYFCASTGFGGGTEAFFGQGTRLTVV.

This clonotype appeared many times. The rearrangement joins TRBV28 to TRBJ2-7, with D possibly being TRBD2 (6 bases). The germline V and J ends were trimmed by 5 bases and 6 bases, with 17 bases remaining between them. From germline, CDR1 is MDHEN and CDR2 SYDVKM. This CDR3 is built from 14 residues. The CDR3, as DNA: TGTGCCAGCAGTCGAGGGTCGGGGGTGCGCGAGCAGTACTTC. This encodes CASSRGSGVREQYF. The full variable domain, completed using reference TRBV28 and TRBJ2-7, is DVKVTQSSRYLVKRTGEKVFLECVQDMDHENMFWYRQDPGLGLRLIYFSYDVKMKEKGDIPEGYSVSREKKERFSLILESASTNQTSMYLCASSRGSGVREQYFGPGTRLTVT.